The T cell receptor (beta chain) under discussion was sequenced for a study of beta chain features in type 1 diabetes (dated by TCRdb to between 2018 and 2020). Regarding the complete study: Patients and healthy donors did not differ in mean age, gender distribution, total cell number or subset yield. A total of 90 million to 140 million sorted cells were examined across all samples, and RNA yield correlated strongly with the number of cells per subset. The study compared the TCRB repertoires of sorted circulating CD4+ T cell subsets in recently diagnosed type 1 diabetes patients with those in matched healthy donors. Whereas all 30 or so donors provided naive and central memory subsets, regulatory and stem cell-like memory subsets were isolated from just 8 patients and about 8 healthy donors. The paper's findings and limits, for the study overall: Type 1 diabetes patients showed a moderate but significant shortening of TCRB CDR3 length in all four CD4+ subsets. Patients with type 1 diabetes made fewer insertions and deleted more nucleotides at VDJ recombination sites, implying thymic rearrangement abnormalities. Only small numbers of individuals were included in the HLA sub-analyses, which left unresolved whether HLA type had any influence on TCRB rearrangement. Naive, central memory and regulatory TCRB repertoires appeared to be more alike among patients than among healthy donors. Shorter templates might have been favored by PCR, but patient and control samples were amplified and corrected together, so both groups would have been affected equally by any skew. Sequencing cDNA rather than genomic DNA could over-represent highly expressing activated cells, although activation and CD3 levels did not differ between groups.

Of note for this clone: No antigen is known for it. No much larger clone exists at a distance of one base, and base qualities are not known.

A single peripheral blood draw of approximately 120 mL on average was collected from each donor into heparinised tubes. A BD FACSAria II was used to sort naive, central memory, regulatory and stem cell-like memory CD4+ T cells with a panel that included CD45RO, CCR7, CD25, CD127, CD95 and CD27. Purity was above 95% for every sorted population. PBMCs were isolated right away by Lymphoprep density gradient centrifugation and were stained directly, without culture. Samples were stained and sorted in pairs, with one healthy donor and one patient per experiment, so that batch effects were minimized. Reading the germline V gene gives CDR1 LGHNA and CDR2 YSLEER. V is cut back by 4 bases and J by 2 bases, with 7 bases in the junction unmatched. The CDR3 holds 16 amino acids from the cysteine to the phenylalanine. The kept DNA is CDR3 alone, 48 bases in frame from the first base. The High Capacity cDNA Reverse Transcription Kit was used to reverse transcribe all of the isolated RNA, meaning that expressed TCRB transcripts were what got sequenced. Deep immunoSEQ sequencing was performed on naive, central memory and regulatory T cell samples, with an average of around 3.4 million total reads per sample. After sorted cells were lysed in RLT buffer, RNA was extracted with DNase-treated RNeasy Micro or Mini kits, with the choice depending on cell number. Each cell subset was processed on its own to prevent cross-contamination, while patient and healthy donor samples were processed together. TCRB sequences were amplified from cDNA with the immunoSEQ multiplex PCR, producing 87-bp fragments spanning the CDR3 region. Sequencing of the amplicons was performed on the Illumina HiSeq platform. Regarding the original processing steps: Synthetic template baselines were used to correct PCR bias computationally, reads within Hamming distance 2 were collapsed together, and singletons that could not be merged were discarded. Reads were aligned to IMGT to assign V, D and J genes, CDR3 length, and insertions or deletions at six rearrangement sites. Within each subset, clonotype counts were normalized to sorted cell number, and only after that were true diversity and Gini coefficients computed with the tcR R package. The overlap coefficient, calculated on TCRB nucleotide sequences, was used to measure repertoire sharing. As a proxy for the pre-selection repertoire, out-of-frame TCRB sequences from naive cells were analyzed. Held by TCRdb, this immuneACCESS table contains in-frame sequences only and omits some clones. Under half of the omission traces to an unresolved V gene where checked; the cause of the rest is unknown. D and trimming were read from the DNA, whereas the V and J calls and clone size are those reported in that table. The sample data list 680,000 or so clones, and about an eighth of these were observed just once. Jointly, the top ten make up roughly 0.022% of the sample.

The chain is encoded by TRBV4-3 joined to TRBJ2-7; 11 of the junction bases match TRBD2. The sequenced sample was naive CD4+ T cells from blood. The cell subset or site label corresponds to: true naive CD4+ T cells. The origin of this receptor is a man aged 18 to 29 with type 1 diabetes. The DNA sequence follows: TGCGCCAGCAGCCTGACTAGCGGGGATTTTACCTACGAGCAGTACTTC. This encodes CASSLTSGDFTYEQYF.